This paragraph reports one T cell receptor (beta chain). Its antigen is not identified. The repertoire was sequenced with immunoSEQ multiplex PCR; TCRdb's copy has only in-frame clones and lacks some. The repertoire has around 150,000 clones, about 91% of them found once; the top ten carry 3% to 4%. The entry originates in a study of T cell responses to AZD1222 COVID-19 vaccine. Study-wide results and caveats: Clonal diversity was possibly underestimated; the donors were predominantly white British and more often female. Increases in Spike-specific TCR breadth and depth were seen after two AZD1222 doses.

V was pared by 4 bases and J by 9 bases, with 10 bases between. The CDR3 spans 12 residues. The chain couples TRBV12-3 or TRBV12-4 to TRBJ2-1, with D possibly being TRBD1 (5 bases). The sample was peripheral blood, taken 28 days after the second AZD1222 dose. This clonotype was obtained from an adult who received the AZD1222 COVID-19 vaccine. Written as DNA, the CDR3 is TGTGCCAGCAGTTGGTGGGGCGGTGAGCAGTTCTTC. Translated: CASSWWGGEQFF.